The rows below give T cell receptor beta chains drawn from one sample of a study of Ad26.COV2.S vaccination and SARS-CoV-2 variants. Measured with immunoSEQ multiplex PCR; TCRdb has only the in-frame clones, and not every one. The table has roughly 700,000 clones, roughly nine tenths seen once. The sequences come from peripheral blood, collected in a trial of Ad26.COV2.S vaccine versus placebo. The receptors come from a person between 18 and 60 years old who received the Ad26.COV2.S COVID-19 vaccine or a placebo. Each CDR3 is given with its conserved first and last residue. Fields, in order: J gene, V gene, D gene, clone size, CDR3 DNA, CDR3 protein. The D gene is left open where the match is weak. Clone sizes are given selectively: once, few, many, or a class where the clone is expanded.

j_gene: TRBJ2-3; v_gene: TRBV20-1; d_gene: .; abundance: .; CDR3nt: TGCAGTGCTAGTCGACAGGTCCTAAGCACAGATACGCAGTATTTT; CDR3aa: CSASRQVLSTDTQYF
j_gene: TRBJ2-6; v_gene: TRBV10-2; d_gene: .; abundance: .; CDR3nt: TGCGCCAGCCTCGGGGGCGTAACTTCTGGGGCCAACGTCCTGACTTTC; CDR3aa: CASLGGVTSGANVLTF
j_gene: TRBJ2-1; v_gene: TRBV7-2; d_gene: .; abundance: .; CDR3nt: TGTGCCAGCAGCTTAGCTGGGGGTTACTACAATGAGCAGTTCTTC; CDR3aa: CASSLAGGYYNEQFF
j_gene: TRBJ2-7; v_gene: TRBV9; d_gene: TRBD1; abundance: .; CDR3nt: TGTGCCAGCAGTCGGACAGGCTCCTACGAGCAGTACTTC; CDR3aa: CASSRTGSYEQYF
j_gene: TRBJ2-1; v_gene: TRBV4-1; d_gene: TRBD2; abundance: .; CDR3nt: TGCGCCAGCAGCCCCCGGACTAGCGAAGTTTCCAATGAGCAGTTCTTC; CDR3aa: CASSPRTSEVSNEQFF
j_gene: TRBJ2-2; v_gene: TRBV19; d_gene: TRBD1; abundance: .; CDR3nt: TGTGCCAGTAGTATACAGGGGGCGGCGAACACCGGGGAGCTGTTTTTT; CDR3aa: CASSIQGAANTGELFF
j_gene: TRBJ2-5; v_gene: TRBV30; d_gene: .; abundance: .; CDR3nt: TGTGCCTGGAGTGTAATGCGGGGAGAGACCCAGTACTTC; CDR3aa: CAWSVMRGETQYF
j_gene: TRBJ1-2; v_gene: TRBV27; d_gene: TRBD1; abundance: .; CDR3nt: TGTGCCAGCAGTTTTTCTACAGGGGCCCACTATGGCTACACCTTC; CDR3aa: CASSFSTGAHYGYTF
j_gene: TRBJ1-6; v_gene: TRBV7-2; d_gene: TRBD1; abundance: .; CDR3nt: TGTGCCAGCAGCTATTCAGGGGGGAGTTCACCCCTCCACTTT; CDR3aa: CASSYSGGSSPLHF
j_gene: TRBJ1-5; v_gene: TRBV19; d_gene: .; abundance: .; CDR3nt: TGTGCCAGTGACAGATTTTTTAGCAATCAGCCCCAGCATTTT; CDR3aa: CASDRFFSNQPQHF
j_gene: TRBJ2-1; v_gene: TRBV19; d_gene: TRBD2; abundance: .; CDR3nt: TGTGCCAGTAGTATAGACCTGCCGGGACTAGCGGGGGTCATACAATCCGAGCAGTTCTTC; CDR3aa: CASSIDLPGLAGVIQSEQFF
j_gene: TRBJ1-4; v_gene: TRBV19; d_gene: .; abundance: .; CDR3nt: TGTGCCAGTAGTATGGGGGGGGCCGGTGAAAAACTGTTTTTT; CDR3aa: CASSMGGAGEKLFF
j_gene: TRBJ1-3; v_gene: TRBV12-3/TRBV12-4; d_gene: .; abundance: few; CDR3nt: TGTGCCAGCAGTCTTCACGGGGCGAACACCATATATTTT; CDR3aa: CASSLHGANTIYF
j_gene: TRBJ2-3; v_gene: TRBV15; d_gene: TRBD2; abundance: .; CDR3nt: TGTGCCACCAGCAGAGACCCTAGCGGGGGCACAGATACGCAGTATTTT; CDR3aa: CATSRDPSGGTDTQYF
j_gene: TRBJ2-5; v_gene: TRBV7-6; d_gene: .; abundance: .; CDR3nt: TGTGCCAGCAGCCCGCCGTACGGGGGAGACCAAGAGACCCAGTACTTC; CDR3aa: CASSPPYGGDQETQYF
j_gene: TRBJ2-1; v_gene: TRBV18; d_gene: TRBD2; abundance: .; CDR3nt: TGTGCCAGCTCACCACTAAACAGCGGGAGCGGTAATGAGCAGTTCTTC; CDR3aa: CASSPLNSGSGNEQFF
j_gene: TRBJ1-6; v_gene: TRBV30; d_gene: TRBD1; abundance: .; CDR3nt: TGTGCCTGGAGAGGGCAGGGGGATTCACCCCTCCACTTT; CDR3aa: CAWRGQGDSPLHF
j_gene: TRBJ1-1; v_gene: TRBV6-6; d_gene: .; abundance: .; CDR3nt: TGTGCCAGCACCAACGACCGAATGCCTGAAGCTTTCTTT; CDR3aa: CASTNDRMPEAFF
j_gene: TRBJ1-2; v_gene: TRBV3-1/TRBV3-2; d_gene: .; abundance: .; CDR3nt: TGTGCCAGCAGCCAAGATTTCTGGTATGGCTACACCTTC; CDR3aa: CASSQDFWYGYTF
j_gene: TRBJ2-2; v_gene: TRBV7-2; d_gene: TRBD2; abundance: .; CDR3nt: TGTGCCAGCAGACTAGCGGGAAGGGACACCGGGGAGCTGTTTTTT; CDR3aa: CASRLAGRDTGELFF
j_gene: TRBJ1-2; v_gene: TRBV29-1; d_gene: .; abundance: .; CDR3nt: TGCAGCGTTGAAAGGCAGGGTCGGTATGGCTACACCTTC; CDR3aa: CSVERQGRYGYTF
j_gene: TRBJ2-3; v_gene: TRBV7-9; d_gene: TRBD2; abundance: .; CDR3nt: TGTGCCAGCAGCTTAACGGGAGGAGCCACAGATACGCAGTATTTT; CDR3aa: CASSLTGGATDTQYF
j_gene: TRBJ1-3; v_gene: TRBV5-4; d_gene: TRBD1; abundance: .; CDR3nt: TGTGCCAGCAGTGCGAGGGACAGAAGCTCTGGAAACACCATATATTTT; CDR3aa: CASSARDRSSGNTIYF
j_gene: TRBJ2-7; v_gene: TRBV5-1; d_gene: .; abundance: .; CDR3nt: TGCGCCAGCAGCTTAAACAGCTACGAGCAGTACTTC; CDR3aa: CASSLNSYEQYF
j_gene: TRBJ1-1; v_gene: TRBV30; d_gene: .; abundance: few; CDR3nt: TGTGCCTGGAGGGAAACAGGGAGGAGTCCGAACACTGAAGCTTTCTTT; CDR3aa: CAWRETGRSPNTEAFF
j_gene: TRBJ2-7; v_gene: TRBV12-3/TRBV12-4; d_gene: TRBD1; abundance: .; CDR3nt: TGTGCCAGCAGCAGGGACAGCTCCTACGAGCAGTACTTC; CDR3aa: CASSRDSSYEQYF
j_gene: TRBJ1-1; v_gene: TRBV6-2/TRBV6-3; d_gene: .; abundance: few; CDR3nt: TGTGCCAGCAGCGGACAGACGAACACTGAAGCTTTCTTT; CDR3aa: CASSGQTNTEAFF
j_gene: TRBJ2-1; v_gene: TRBV10-3; d_gene: TRBD2; abundance: .; CDR3nt: TGTGCCATCAGGAGAGCGGGGGGACTTTACAATGAGCAGTTCTTC; CDR3aa: CAIRRAGGLYNEQFF
j_gene: TRBJ1-1; v_gene: TRBV10-3; d_gene: TRBD1; abundance: .; CDR3nt: TGTGCCATCATGGGGCAGGGGGCTACTGAAGCTTTCTTT; CDR3aa: CAIMGQGATEAFF
j_gene: TRBJ1-4; v_gene: TRBV30; d_gene: .; abundance: .; CDR3nt: TGTGCCTGGAGTGTAGGCAAGACTTCAACTAATGAAAAACTGTTTTTT; CDR3aa: CAWSVGKTSTNEKLFF
j_gene: TRBJ1-6; v_gene: TRBV7-8; d_gene: TRBD1; abundance: .; CDR3nt: TGTGCCAGCAGCTTAGTGGGACAGGGAGACGGGGCACCCCTCCACTTT; CDR3aa: CASSLVGQGDGAPLHF
j_gene: TRBJ1-2; v_gene: TRBV5-1; d_gene: .; abundance: .; CDR3nt: TGCGCCAGCAGCTCGAAGACAGGACACTATGGCTACACCTTC; CDR3aa: CASSSKTGHYGYTF
j_gene: TRBJ2-1; v_gene: TRBV3-1/TRBV3-2; d_gene: .; abundance: .; CDR3nt: TGTGCCAGCAGCCCTCCTGGGGGCCCCTCCTACAATGAGCAGTTCTTC; CDR3aa: CASSPPGGPSYNEQFF
j_gene: TRBJ2-1; v_gene: TRBV7-8; d_gene: .; abundance: .; CDR3nt: TGTGCCAGCAGCTTACCGGGTTGGGGGAGCAATGAGCAGTTCTTC; CDR3aa: CASSLPGWGSNEQFF
j_gene: TRBJ2-3; v_gene: TRBV12-3/TRBV12-4; d_gene: .; abundance: .; CDR3nt: TGTGCCAGCAGTTTCCTCGGTTCAGATACGCAGTATTTT; CDR3aa: CASSFLGSDTQYF
j_gene: TRBJ1-1; v_gene: TRBV5-5; d_gene: .; abundance: .; CDR3nt: TGTGCCAGCAGCCCGGACAGAGGGGACACTGAAGCTTTCTTT; CDR3aa: CASSPDRGDTEAFF
j_gene: TRBJ1-5; v_gene: TRBV18; d_gene: TRBD1; abundance: .; CDR3nt: TGTGCCAGCTCACCCGCGGCAGGGGGTCCTATTGGGAATAGCAATCAGCCCCAGCATTTT; CDR3aa: CASSPAAGGPIGNSNQPQHF
j_gene: TRBJ2-1; v_gene: TRBV29-1; d_gene: .; abundance: .; CDR3nt: TGCAGCGTTGTCCCAAGGACAGAAGAGCAGTTCTTC; CDR3aa: CSVVPRTEEQFF
j_gene: TRBJ1-1; v_gene: TRBV19; d_gene: .; abundance: .; CDR3nt: TGTGCCAGTAGTCTAGGGAACACTGAAGCTTTCTTT; CDR3aa: CASSLGNTEAFF
j_gene: TRBJ1-5; v_gene: TRBV6-2/TRBV6-3; d_gene: .; abundance: once; CDR3nt: TGTGCCAGCAGTTACCTTCAGGGCTATCAGCCCCAGCATTTT; CDR3aa: CASSYLQGYQPQHF
j_gene: TRBJ2-1; v_gene: TRBV7-9; d_gene: TRBD1; abundance: .; CDR3nt: TGTGCCAGCAGCCGGGACAGGGGGTTAATCAATGAGCAGTTCTTC; CDR3aa: CASSRDRGLINEQFF
j_gene: TRBJ2-1; v_gene: TRBV5-4; d_gene: .; abundance: .; CDR3nt: TGTGCCAGCAGCAAAGCGATCAGCTCCTACAATGAGCAGTTCTTC; CDR3aa: CASSKAISSYNEQFF
j_gene: TRBJ2-7; v_gene: TRBV11-2; d_gene: .; abundance: .; CDR3nt: TGTGCCAGCAGCAATTGGGGGACCGAGTACGAGCAGTACTTC; CDR3aa: CASSNWGTEYEQYF
j_gene: TRBJ1-1; v_gene: TRBV25-1; d_gene: .; abundance: .; CDR3nt: TGTGCCAGCAGTGCCTCTGGCACTGAAGCTTTCTTT; CDR3aa: CASSASGTEAFF
j_gene: TRBJ2-2; v_gene: TRBV6-4; d_gene: .; abundance: few; CDR3nt: TGTGCCAGCAGTGACGCGGACACCGGGGAGCTGTTTTTT; CDR3aa: CASSDADTGELFF
j_gene: TRBJ1-4; v_gene: TRBV5-8; d_gene: .; abundance: .; CDR3nt: TGTGCCAGCACCTCGGGTAGGGTGGCCGAAAAACTGTTTTTT; CDR3aa: CASTSGRVAEKLFF
j_gene: TRBJ1-5; v_gene: TRBV30; d_gene: .; abundance: .; CDR3nt: TGTGCCTGGAGCTCGGGAGGAAATCAGCCCCAGCATTTT; CDR3aa: CAWSSGGNQPQHF
j_gene: TRBJ1-2; v_gene: TRBV27; d_gene: .; abundance: .; CDR3nt: TGTGCCAGCAGTATCGGGTTTAACTATGGCTACACCTTC; CDR3aa: CASSIGFNYGYTF